The following is a T cell receptor beta chain sequence with its context. Its antigen remains unidentified. This sample stems from a study of OX40 agonist ivuxolimab in advanced cancers. Study-level points and caveats: In the 0.1 to 3.0 mg/kg range, CD4+ and CD8+ blood T cells had expanded clonally by week 6. Normalized expansion of T-cell clones was also low for some nonresponders. In general, CD8+ T cells held more expanded clones than CD4+ did, on average.

Some clones are missing from TCRdb's copy, which holds only in-frame ones; the method was immunoSEQ multiplex PCR. This sample has tens of thousands of clones; nearly 90% occur once, and the top ten carry around 41%. The CDR3 covers 10 residues. V was pared by 8 bases and J by 6 bases, with 7 bases between. Per germline, CDR1 GTSNPN and CDR2 SVGIG (reference sequence). This clonotype was obtained from an adult with an advanced solid tumor such as melanoma, head and neck, liver or kidney cancer. The specimen was CD4+ or CD8+ T cells sorted from blood, collected in a trial of the OX40 agonist ivuxolimab. The rearrangement uses TRBV30 and TRBJ2-2; D remains unclear. CDR3 sequence reads: CAGVAGELFF. CDR3 DNA sequence: TGTGCCGGCGTCGCCGGGGAGCTGTTTTTT.